This T cell receptor (beta chain) comes out of a study of T cell responses to AZD1222 COVID-19 vaccine. Study-level background: Pooling covered second doses at about 4 or about 12 weeks.

Profiling relied on immunoSEQ multiplex PCR, and the TCRdb table lists in-frame clones only, not all of them. The table includes roughly 160,000 clones, approximately 92% detected once. A word on this clone: Its antigen is unidentified.

Study-wide points: Spike was spanned by vaccine-associated CD4 TCRs, with dominance at 160-218 and 743-854. Nearly half of unique spike-specific TCRs reportedly avoided B.1.351 and B.1.1.7 mutated regions.

The V gene's germline CDR1 is LGHNA and CDR2 YSLEER. V lost 4 bases and J 8 bases, leaving 21 bases between the germline ends. The CDR3 spans 17 residues. V gene TRBV4-3 combines with J gene TRBJ1-6; unclear D gene. The sequence was collected from an adult in good health. The starting material was peripheral blood, obtained on day 0 of AZD1222 vaccination. DNA for the CDR3: TGCGCCAGCAGCCGCCGTTATAACAGCTTCCCGGATTCACCCCTCCACTTT. It translates to CASSRRYNSFPDSPLHF.